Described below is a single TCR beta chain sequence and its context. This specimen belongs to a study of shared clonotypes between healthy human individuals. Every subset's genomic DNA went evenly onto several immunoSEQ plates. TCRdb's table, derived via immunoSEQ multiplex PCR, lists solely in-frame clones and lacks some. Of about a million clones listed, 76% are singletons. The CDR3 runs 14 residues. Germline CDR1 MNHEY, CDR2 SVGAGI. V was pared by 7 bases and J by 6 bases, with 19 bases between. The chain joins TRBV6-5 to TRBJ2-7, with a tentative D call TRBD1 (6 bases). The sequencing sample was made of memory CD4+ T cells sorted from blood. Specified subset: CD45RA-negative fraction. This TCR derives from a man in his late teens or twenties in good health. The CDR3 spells CASKFGQFGSEQYF. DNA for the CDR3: TGTGCCAGCAAGTTCGGACAGTTTGGGTCCGAGCAGTACTTC.